The T cell receptor (beta chain) described here comes from a study of patients and donors after allogeneic stem cell transplantation. V was cut by 5 bases and J by 9 bases, with 25 bases left in between. Germline V gene lookup returns CDR1 MNHNS and CDR2 SASEGT. CDR3 length equals 16 residues. This clonotype was observed a few times. Each CDR3 protein is one row after TCRdb ran MiXCR on the RT-PCR reads. The sample shows about 960,000 distinct CDR3 sequences, roughly 18% of them seen only once. This receptor was taken from a human donor who was either an allogeneic HSCT recipient or a stem cell or donor lymphocyte infusion donor (not recorded which). It is not recorded whose cells these are; they may come from a transplant donor. What was sequenced was blood, either unsorted or a sorted T cell fraction (not recorded which). The J gene is TRBJ1-1, the V gene TRBV6-1; a weak D match, TRBD1 (6 bases). The DNA for the CDR3 is TGTGCCAGCAGTCGTACGACCGGGACAAAAACGACCCAAGCTTTCTTT. Encoded protein: CASSRTTGTKTTQAFF.